This TCR beta chain was identified in a study of blood T cell repertoires in COVID-19. In the study overall: The study drew acute and convalescent COVID-19 samples from the United States, Italy and Spain. T cells, B-cell-depleted T cells, or PBMCs supplied cDNA or gDNA.

Authors' processing steps: How many nucleated cells were present was estimated from reference gene primer amplification. Profiling relied on immunoSEQ multiplex PCR, and the TCRdb table lists in-frame clones only, not all of them. That table is the source of V, J and clone size, and D and trimming were worked out from the DNA. The sample includes about 100,000 clones, 80% to 95% of them seen just once. The germline gives CDR1 LGHDT, CDR2 YNNKEL (reference sequence). J was trimmed by 5 bases and V by 1 base; bases with no gene match: 6. The CDR3 spans 16 residues. This clonotype originated in a man between 50 and 59 years old with active COVID-19. The sequenced sample was peripheral blood. This chain connects TRBV3-1 (or the pseudogene TRBV3-2) to TRBJ2-1, with 9 bases aligning to TRBD2. Written as DNA, the CDR3 is TGTGCCAGCAGCCAAGGGGCGGGAGGGCCCCACAATGAGCAGTTCTTC. Protein product: CASSQGAGGPHNEQFF.